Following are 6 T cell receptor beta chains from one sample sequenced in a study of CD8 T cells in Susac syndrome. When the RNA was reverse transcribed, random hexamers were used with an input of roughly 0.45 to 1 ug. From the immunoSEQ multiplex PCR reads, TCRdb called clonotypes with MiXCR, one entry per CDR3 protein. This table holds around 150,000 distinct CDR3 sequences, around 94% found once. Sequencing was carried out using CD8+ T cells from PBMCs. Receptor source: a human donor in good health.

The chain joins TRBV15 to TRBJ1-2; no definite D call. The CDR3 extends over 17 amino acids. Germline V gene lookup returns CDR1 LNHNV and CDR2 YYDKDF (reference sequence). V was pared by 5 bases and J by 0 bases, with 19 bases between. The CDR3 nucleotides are TGTGCCACCAGCCCAAAGTATCATGGCACGACTAACTATGGCTACACCTTC. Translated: CATSPKYHGTTNYGYTF.

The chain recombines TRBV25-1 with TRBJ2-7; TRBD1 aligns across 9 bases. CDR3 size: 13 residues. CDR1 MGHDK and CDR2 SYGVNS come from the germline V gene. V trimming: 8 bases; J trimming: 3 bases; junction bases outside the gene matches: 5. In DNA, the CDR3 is TGTGCCAGCTATAGGGACAGGGACTACGAGCAGTACTTC. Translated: CASYRDRDYEQYF.

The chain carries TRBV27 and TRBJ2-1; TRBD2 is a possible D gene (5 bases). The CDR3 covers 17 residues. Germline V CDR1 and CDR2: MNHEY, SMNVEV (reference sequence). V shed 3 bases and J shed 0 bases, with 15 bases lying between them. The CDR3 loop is CASSLTLARSSYNEQFF. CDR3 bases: TGTGCCAGCAGTTTGACGTTAGCGAGAAGCTCCTACAATGAGCAGTTCTTC.

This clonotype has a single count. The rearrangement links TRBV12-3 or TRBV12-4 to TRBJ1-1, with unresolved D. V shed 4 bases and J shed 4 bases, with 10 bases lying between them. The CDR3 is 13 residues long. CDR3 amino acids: CASSWQVLTEAFF. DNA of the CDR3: TGTGCCAGCAGTTGGCAGGTTCTCACTGAAGCTTTCTTT.

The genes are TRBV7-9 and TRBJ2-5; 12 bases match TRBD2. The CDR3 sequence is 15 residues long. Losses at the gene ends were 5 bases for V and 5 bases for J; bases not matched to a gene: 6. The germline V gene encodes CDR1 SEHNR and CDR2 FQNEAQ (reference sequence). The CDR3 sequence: CASSPGLAGFETQYF. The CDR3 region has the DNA TGTGCCAGCAGCCCCGGACTAGCGGGATTTGAGACCCAGTACTTC.

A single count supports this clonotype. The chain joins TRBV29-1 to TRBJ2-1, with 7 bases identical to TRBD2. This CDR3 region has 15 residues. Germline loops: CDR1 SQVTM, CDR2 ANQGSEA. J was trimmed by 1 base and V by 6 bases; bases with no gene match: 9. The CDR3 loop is CSVRGLERSYNEQFF. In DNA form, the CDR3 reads TGCAGCGTAAGAGGACTAGAGAGGTCCTACAATGAGCAGTTCTTC.